Reported below is one T cell receptor (beta chain). These data come from a study of a mutant IDH1 vaccine in newly diagnosed glioma. TCRdb's copy holds only in-frame clones and misses some; the assay was immunoSEQ multiplex PCR. The sample lists 60,000 to 85,000 clones; around 79% were seen once. Noted time point: baseline, week 1 (first vaccination visit). Treatment given: pre-vaccination baseline after standard-of-care therapy. CDR1 and CDR2 (germline): MNHEY, SVGAGI. There are 15 residues in the CDR3. V lost 6 bases to trimming and J lost 6 bases, with 18 bases between them. Sequenced material: PBMCs, taken from a glioma patient treated with radiotherapy, temozolomide or both. The receptor was derived from a man aged 50-59 years with glioma. This chain links TRBV6-5 with TRBJ1-5, with D tentatively TRBD1 (5 bases). CDR3 residues: CASRLTGLGGQPQHF. Here the CDR3 DNA reads TGTGCCAGCAGATTAACGGGATTGGGGGGTCAGCCCCAGCATTTT.